This TCR beta chain was identified during a study of T cells after yellow fever vaccination. Whole-study results and caveats: Abundant clonotypes (contaminants from the bulk population) could be present in FACS-sorted repertoires.

The V gene's germline CDR1 is MNHNS and CDR2 SASEGT. V was clipped by 6 bases and J by 1 base, with 16 bases between them. The CDR3 covers 15 residues. TCRdb analysed the 5' RACE reads with MiXCR anew, one entry per CDR3 protein. The sample lists hundreds of thousands of distinct CDR3 sequences; roughly a sixth were seen once. This clonotype was counted between two and nine times. No antigen is known for it. The rearrangement links TRBV6-1 to TRBJ2-7; D not resolved. The source was PBMCs, collected 4 to 6 days after the first yellow fever vaccination. The TCR was taken from a man aged 18-30 years who received the YFV17D yellow fever vaccine. CDR3 sequence reads: CASSSGSLGSYEQYF. The CDR3 DNA follows: TGTGCCAGCAGCTCGGGTTCTTTGGGGTCCTACGAGCAGTACTTC.